This is a list of T cell receptor beta chains from one sample in a study of blood T cell repertoires in COVID-19. Assay used: immunoSEQ multiplex PCR; TCRdb lists only in-frame clones, some missing. The sample records 84,000 or so clones, about four fifths being singletons. Sequences were obtained from peripheral blood. The receptor set was obtained from a middle-aged woman with active or convalescent COVID-19. Both conserved end residues are part of each CDR3.

V,J,CDR3
TRBV18,TRBJ1-4,CASSPQGAGEKLFF
TRBV9,TRBJ2-7,CASSVGRVGQKDYEQYF
TRBV28,TRBJ1-6,CASSLAPGGRPLHF
TRBV30,TRBJ2-7,CALGSGGYEQYF
TRBV5-1,TRBJ2-3,CASSFSGAAPTDTQYF
TRBV11-3,TRBJ1-5,CASSLVVGTGEQPQHF
TRBV5-6,TRBJ2-5,CASSSRGGETQYF
TRBV28,TRBJ2-5,CASSLWGGQETQYF
TRBV3-1/TRBV3-2,TRBJ2-3,CASSQDGTDTQYF
TRBV7-2,TRBJ1-3,CASSLASGGRRGRGNTIYF
TRBV18,TRBJ2-7,CASSPQASGAYEQYF
TRBV30,TRBJ2-1,CAWSVQPHNEQFF
TRBV10-1,TRBJ1-3,CASSEPFGGSGNTIYF
TRBV6-5,TRBJ2-3,CASSSWTSTDTQYF
TRBV5-1,TRBJ1-2,CASSPDRLNYGYTF
TRBV5-4,TRBJ1-3,CASSPDRPSSGNTIYF
TRBV4-2,TRBJ2-3,CASSQGPGGTDTQYF
TRBV5-4,TRBJ2-1,CASSLGGAGAYNEQFF
TRBV5-1,TRBJ2-2,CASSLVTTNTGELFF
TRBV6-6,TRBJ1-4,CASSYPTAEGKLFF
TRBV27,TRBJ2-7,CATSSEATVQYF
TRBV27,TRBJ1-4,CASSRWTGLNEKLFF
TRBV3-1/TRBV3-2,TRBJ2-1,CASSHWTSAKQNEQFF
TRBV5-1,TRBJ2-7,CASSGSEGSYEQYF
TRBV7-8,TRBJ1-3,CASSLMDRGSGNTIYF
TRBV7-9,TRBJ2-7,CASSLSRGGGEYEQYF
TRBV7-8,TRBJ1-1,CASSSVGRANTEAFF
TRBV6-1,TRBJ2-7,CASSEGKGQGYYEQYF
TRBV7-8,TRBJ2-7,CASSLQRDSYEQYF
TRBV30,TRBJ1-5,CAWSHTGQGGGQPQHF
TRBV11-3,TRBJ1-3,CASSLTGINTIYF
TRBV9,TRBJ2-1,CASSVVGTSGVLHNEQFF
TRBV5-4,TRBJ2-7,CASSFLGQPYEQYF
TRBV18,TRBJ1-3,CASSGQGSAGNTIYF
TRBV19,TRBJ2-3,CASSTSRGADTQYF
TRBV18,TRBJ1-4,CASSPRGQAREKLFF
TRBV2,TRBJ1-5,CASSPGQGVTQPQHF
TRBV11-2,TRBJ2-4,CASSLEGGNIQYF
TRBV10-3,TRBJ1-2,CAISGDMIFYTF
TRBV4-3,TRBJ1-6,CASSSKISGTGGFNSPLHF
TRBV2,TRBJ2-2,CASKASGVTGELFF
TRBV9,TRBJ2-1,CASSVGLAGAYNEQFF
TRBV4-1,TRBJ2-2,CASSRGQGYTGELFF
TRBV27,TRBJ2-1,CASGLAGENEQFF
TRBV6-5,TRBJ1-4,CASSFRGRNEKLFF
TRBV25-1,TRBJ1-2,CASTYPEGGDYGYTF
TRBV28,TRBJ1-3,CASSLSTPGNTIYF
TRBV7-3,TRBJ2-7,CASSLEGGTNYEQYF
TRBV18,TRBJ2-1,CASSPGQGSYNEQFF
TRBV28,TRBJ2-2,CASMTGKDTGELFF
TRBV30,TRBJ2-7,CAWSRGGNEQYF
TRBV7-9,TRBJ1-6,CASSLGGQGRSPLHF
TRBV5-1,TRBJ2-5,CASSLGAVQETQYF